One and the same sample provided the 6 T cell receptor beta chains below, sequenced in a study of CD8 T cells in Susac syndrome. Reverse transcription of about 0.5 to 1 ug RNA was carried out with random hexamers. TCRdb analysed the immunoSEQ multiplex PCR reads with MiXCR anew, one entry per CDR3 protein. The repertoire consists of some 140,000 distinct CDR3 sequences, with over 80% occurring once and the leading ten covering 0.45% to 0.65%. Sequencing was done on a sample of CD8+ T cells from PBMCs. Receptors were obtained from a human donor with multiple sclerosis.

The chain carries TRBV27 and TRBJ2-7; D is possibly TRBD1 (7 bases). Per germline, CDR1 MNHEY and CDR2 SMNVEV (reference sequence). CDR3 size: 12 residues. The V end lost 10 bases, the J end lost 6 bases, and 16 bases lay between the germline ends. The CDR3 protein is CATRGQGGEQYF. The CDR3 DNA reads TGTGCCACGCGAGGGCAGGGGGGCGAGCAGTACTTC.

The CDR3 region is CASSHPMNTEAFF. In nucleotides, the CDR3 is TGCGCCAGCAGCCACCCGATGAACACTGAAGCTTTCTTT. The rearrangement uses TRBV4-1 and TRBJ1-1; D unresolved. Trimming removed 3 bases at V and 0 bases at J, with 5 bases between. The germline V gene has CDR1 MGHRA and CDR2 YSYEKL. The CDR3 runs 13 residues.

The CDR3 DNA reads as TGTGCCAGCTCACCACCGGCGGGGGGGACTGGCACAGATACGCAGTATTTT. This encodes CASSPPAGGTGTDTQYF. This chain links TRBV18 with TRBJ2-3, with 9 bases that match TRBD2. The CDR3 length is 17 residues. J gave up 1 base and V 0 bases, and 5 bases lay outside the gene matches. Germline values: CDR1 KGHSH, CDR2 LQKENI.

This chain joins TRBV5-6 and TRBJ2-1; TRBD1 aligns across 11 bases. J lost 9 bases, V lost 2 bases, and 4 bases had no gene match. The CDR3 runs to 14 residues. Germline loops: CDR1 SGHDT, CDR2 YYEEEE. The CDR3 coding sequence is TGTGCCAGCAGCTTCGGACAGGGGGCGGGTGAGCAGTTCTTC. The encoded protein is CASSFGQGAGEQFF.

The V and J genes are TRBV7-9 and TRBJ2-7; tentative D call: TRBD1 (5 bases). CDR1 is SEHNR, CDR2 FQNEAQ, per germline (reference sequence). The CDR3 is made up of 14 amino acids. Trimming pared 3 bases from V and 5 bases from J, leaving 14 bases between. In nucleotides, the CDR3 is TGTGCCAGCAGCTTCTCCACAGGATGGGACGAGCAGTACTTC. Amino acids: CASSFSTGWDEQYF.

V gene TRBV2 combines with J gene TRBJ1-1; D is possibly TRBD1 (5 bases). The CDR3 covers 12 residues. Trimming cost V 8 bases and J 4 bases, with 11 bases left between them. Per the germline V gene, CDR1 is SNHLY and CDR2 is FYNNEI. The CDR3 loop is CASPIGGTEAFF. Written as DNA, the CDR3 is TGTGCCAGCCCGATCGGGGGCACTGAAGCTTTCTTT. Full variable domain (remainder filled in from reference TRBV2 and TRBJ1-1): EPEVTQTPSHQVTQMGQEVILRCVPISNHLYFYWYRQILGQKVEFLVSFYNNEISEKSEIFDDQFSVERPDGSNFTLKIRSTKLEDSAMYFCASPIGGTEAFFGQGTRLTVV.